The rows below give T cell receptor beta chains drawn from one sample of a study of tumor-infiltrating lymphocytes in oesophageal squamous cell carcinoma. A single record per CDR3 protein comes from TCRdb applying MiXCR to the PCR reads. The sample has fewer than 20,000 distinct CDR3 sequences, approximately 49% seen once. Input material: esophageal tumor tissue. These receptor sequences come from a female donor with esophageal squamous cell carcinoma. CDR3s leave out the opening cysteine and the closing phenylalanine or tryptophan. A D gene is named only where the DNA matches it firmly.

V gene,D gene,J gene,CDR3 protein
TRBV7-9,.,TRBJ1-3,ASTRDRSGNTIY
TRBV7-9,.,TRBJ1-6,ASSFGMNSPLH
TRBV7-3,TRBD2,TRBJ2-3,ASSSQSGRGDTQY
TRBV7-3,.,TRBJ1-1,ASSERGMNTEAF
TRBV7-2,.,TRBJ2-1,ASNRLDSRDEQF
TRBV7-2,.,.,ASSFGDPETQY
TRBV7-8,TRBD2,TRBJ2-3,ASTSLAGMDTQY
TRBV7-2,.,.,ASSLAREFYEQY
TRBV24-1,.,TRBJ2-1,ATSDNSANYNEQF
TRBV3-1,TRBD1,TRBJ1-2,ASSRGTAYT
TRBV7-2,.,TRBJ2-4,ASSLSTLTRGLY
TRBV6-1,.,TRBJ1-2,ASSEANNYGYT
TRBV12-3/TRBV12-4,TRBD2,.,ASSPPGASGRGGRWNEQF
TRBV7-6,.,TRBJ2-1,ASSLGFSNEQF
TRBV7-3,TRBD2,TRBJ2-1,ASSLAGGPISYNEQF
TRBV7-2,TRBD2,.,ASRIAGGYEQY
TRBV19,.,TRBJ1-4,ASSIEAARNEKLF
TRBV7-6,.,TRBJ2-7,ASSSLRYEQY
TRBV7-9,.,TRBJ2-7,ASSPTLSEQY
TRBV6-6,TRBD2,TRBJ2-7,ASSYDLSGRYGTHEQY
TRBV2,TRBD2,.,ASSVSSPGTEGLAGALQYYEQY
TRBV28,.,TRBJ1-1,ASSDTGTEAF
TRBV6-1,.,TRBJ2-3,ASSDRGGGDLTDTQY
TRBV7-3,.,.,ASSLATVYHEQY
TRBV28,.,TRBJ2-5,ASSRGLTQY
TRBV12-3/TRBV12-4,.,TRBJ1-1,ASRMTGNTEAF
TRBV7-2,.,TRBJ2-7,ASSSPIRGMVSYEQY
TRBV10-3,TRBD1,.,AISESNVWTGTEAF
TRBV28,.,TRBJ1-6,ASSPPGGRNSPLH
TRBV7-2,TRBD1,TRBJ2-7,ASSYRTGAYEQY
TRBV6-1,.,TRBJ1-2,ASSYGTNYGYT
TRBV7-9,.,.,ASSLSGGDPYEQY
TRBV7-8,.,TRBJ1-6,ASSRLRVGDPNSPLH
TRBV7-4,.,TRBJ1-1,ASSLGVVGGAF
TRBV6-9,.,.,ASSYMGAGYYEQY
TRBV7-3,TRBD1,TRBJ1-1,ASSPTGGTEAF
TRBV7-3,.,TRBJ2-1,ASSSRGNLGSYNEQF
TRBV6-6,.,.,ATTADSLGEQF
TRBV28,TRBD1,TRBJ2-1,ASSWDRDQGNEQF
TRBV7-2,.,TRBJ1-3,ASSPGAGGISSGNTIY
TRBV7-8,TRBD2,TRBJ2-1,ASSYTTSGTYNEQF
TRBV4-1,.,TRBJ1-1,ASSQEKIGGSSAF